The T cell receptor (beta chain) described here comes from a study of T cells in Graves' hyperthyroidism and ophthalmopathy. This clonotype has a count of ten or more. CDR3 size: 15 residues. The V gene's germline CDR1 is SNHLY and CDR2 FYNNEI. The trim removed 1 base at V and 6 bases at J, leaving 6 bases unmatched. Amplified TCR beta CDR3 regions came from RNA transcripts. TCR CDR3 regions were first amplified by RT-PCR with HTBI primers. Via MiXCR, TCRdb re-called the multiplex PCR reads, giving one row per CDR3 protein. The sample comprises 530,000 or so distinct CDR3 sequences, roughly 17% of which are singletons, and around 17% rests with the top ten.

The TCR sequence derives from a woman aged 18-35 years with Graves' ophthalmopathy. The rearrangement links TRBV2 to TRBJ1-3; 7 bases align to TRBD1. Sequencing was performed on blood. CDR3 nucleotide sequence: TGTGCCAGCAGTGAAGACCGCAGGGGGGAAAACACCATATATTTT. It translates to CASSEDRRGENTIYF.